One TCR beta chain is described in this entry. Its antigen is unidentified. Germline CDR1 MDHEN, CDR2 SYDVKM. CDR3 size: 13 residues. Trimming cost V 8 bases and J 3 bases; bases outside gene matches: 3. The entry originates in a study of shared clonotypes between healthy human individuals. Study results and caveats: Investigators expected sequencing depth to affect clonotype sharing among donors.

Splitting of CD4+ cells produced CD45RA+ naive and CD45RA-negative memory subsets. Study processing details: Quality scores were absent from the junction-only immunoSEQ sequences, so filtering differed. The data were produced by immunoSEQ multiplex PCR, yet TCRdb's version contains in-frame clones alone and is incomplete. The V and J calls and clone size are taken from that table; D and trimming were inferred from the DNA. The sample yields around 330,000 clones, approximately 79% seen once. What was sequenced was memory CD4+ T cells sorted from blood. The subset is: CD45RA-negative fraction. The rearrangement joins TRBV28 to TRBJ2-1; 8 positions agree with TRBD2. The TCR sequence derives from a man in his thirties or forties in good health. The CDR3 DNA reads TGTGCCAGCTTGGCGGGAGGCTACAATGAGCAGTTCTTC. This encodes CASLAGGYNEQFF.